This T cell receptor beta chain comes out of a study of shared T cell receptors in the human thymus. The assay was immunoSEQ multiplex PCR, and TCRdb's table has in-frame clones only and misses some. Of under 700,000 clones listed, 75% to 85% are singletons. These records were also assigned to another study, of human thymus T cells. That paper adds: Thymic samples were excised during corrective heart operations. Gene usage (both V and J) appeared biased in thymic and blood repertoires. Unrelated individuals reportedly shared highly overlapping thymic TCR repertoires.

The sequence derives from a boy in the first two years of life with a congenital heart defect. Material: thymocytes.

CDR3 DNA: TGTGCCAGCGAGACTAGCAGCTACGAGCAGTACTTC. Its protein product is CASETSSYEQYF. The chain recombines TRBV7-9 with TRBJ2-7; 7 nucleotides agree with TRBD2. V gave up 8 bases and J gave up 3 bases; unmatched junction bases: 4. This CDR3 comprises 12 residues. Germline loops: CDR1 SEHNR, CDR2 FQNEAQ (reference sequence). Combining the CDR3 with reference TRBV7-9 and TRBJ2-7 gives the whole variable domain DTGVSQNPRHKITKRGQNVTFRCDPISEHNRLYWYRQTLGQGPEFLTYFQNEAQLEKSRLLSDRFSAERPKGSFSTLEIQRTEQGDSAMYLCASETSSYEQYFGPGTRLTVT.